The source of this T cell receptor beta chain is a study of blood T cell repertoires in COVID-19. The overall study: Spain, Italy and the United States supplied samples that represented acute and convalescent COVID-19. T cells, B-cell-depleted T cells, or PBMCs supplied cDNA or gDNA.

Trimming shortened V by 4 bases and J by 4 bases, and 21 bases separated the two germline ends. The CDR3 covers 16 residues. Germline loops: CDR1 SGHRS, CDR2 YFSETQ. Per the original data handling: Quantification of nucleated cells was approximated via reference gene primer amplification. Measured with immunoSEQ multiplex PCR; TCRdb has only the in-frame clones, and not every one. The DNA gave D and trimming, while V, J and clone size come from that table. The sample yields roughly 200,000 clones, around 87% seen once. The chain uses TRBV5-1 and TRBJ2-7; D possibly corresponds to TRBD1 (6 bases). The receptor comes from a man aged 45-60 years with acute or convalescent COVID-19. What was sequenced was peripheral blood. CDR3 loop: CASSTRDIKSGYEQYF. In DNA, the CDR3 is TGCGCCAGCAGCACCCGGGACATCAAAAGTGGGTACGAGCAGTACTTC.